This T cell receptor beta chain was obtained from a study of early T cells in non-severe SARS-CoV-2 infection. In the study overall: Bulk RNA isolated from unsorted whole blood underwent sequencing; chains were not paired. Findings and limits, study-wide: The VDJdb matching leaned toward anti-spike CD8 responses and overlooked private and CD4 specificities.

Regarding this clonotype: What it binds is unknown.

Individual cDNA molecules received unique molecular identifiers during library preparation. TCRdb redid the calling of the 5' RACE reads with MiXCR, one entry per CDR3 protein. Of tens of thousands of distinct CDR3 sequences listed, about 15% are singletons. The sample in question was whole blood, obtained at baseline. This TCR was recovered from an adult who was a healthcare worker with PCR-confirmed SARS-CoV-2 infection or an uninfected control (not recorded which).

CDR3 residues: CASSLMAGETNIQYF. Written as DNA, the CDR3 is TGTGCCAGCAGCTTAATGGCGGGAGAAACGAACATTCAGTACTTC. V usage is TRBV7-2 and J usage is TRBJ2-4; TRBD2 aligns across 7 bases. The CDR3 loop spans 15 amino acids. The trim removed 2 bases at V and 7 bases at J, leaving 8 bases unmatched. Germline V lookup: CDR1 SGHTA, CDR2 FQGNSA.